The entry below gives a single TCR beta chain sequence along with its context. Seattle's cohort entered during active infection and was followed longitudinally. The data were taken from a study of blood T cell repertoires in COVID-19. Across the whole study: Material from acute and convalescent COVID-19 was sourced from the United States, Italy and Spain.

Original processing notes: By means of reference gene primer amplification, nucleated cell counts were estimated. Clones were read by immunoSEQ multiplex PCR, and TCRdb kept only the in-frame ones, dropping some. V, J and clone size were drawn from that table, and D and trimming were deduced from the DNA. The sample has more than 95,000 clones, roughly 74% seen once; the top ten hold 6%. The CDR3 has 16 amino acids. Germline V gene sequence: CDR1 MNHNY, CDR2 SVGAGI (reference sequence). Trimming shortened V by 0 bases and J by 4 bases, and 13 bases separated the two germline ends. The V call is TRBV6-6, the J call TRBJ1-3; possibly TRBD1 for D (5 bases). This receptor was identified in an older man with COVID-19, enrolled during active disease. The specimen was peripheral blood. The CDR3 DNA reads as TGTGCCAGCAGTTACTCCTTAGGGGTGACGGGAAACACCATATATTTT. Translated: CASSYSLGVTGNTIYF.